A selection of T cell receptor beta chains follows, all from one sample in a study of radiotherapy plus CTLA-4 blockade in lung cancer. Generated by immunoSEQ multiplex PCR, the TCRdb table keeps only in-frame clones and is missing some. The sample holds 60,000 to 85,000 clones; around 87% are singletons and the top ten take around 0.87%. Sequences were derived from peripheral blood, sampled from a patient treated with radiotherapy plus ipilimumab. These receptors were collected from a human donor with non-small cell lung cancer who had stable disease on radiotherapy plus ipilimumab. CDR3s include the opening cysteine and the closing phenylalanine or tryptophan. The order of the fields is clone size, J gene, D gene, V gene, CDR3 protein, CDR3 DNA. D genes are given only for firm matches. Some rows mark clone size as missing; the rest say once, few, many or name a class of expanded clone.

once,TRBJ2-7,TRBD1,TRBV30,CAWGTGVYEQYF,TGTGCCTGGGGGACAGGGGTCTACGAGCAGTACTTC
NA,TRBJ2-2,NA,TRBV10-3,CAIKAREESGELFF,TGTGCCATAAAGGCCAGGGAGGAGTCCGGGGAGCTGTTTTTT
NA,TRBJ2-1,TRBD2,TRBV7-3,CASSSHGGAGNEQFF,TGTGCCAGCAGCTCCCACGGGGGGGCCGGCAATGAGCAGTTCTTC
few,TRBJ1-4,TRBD1,TRBV5-1,CASSFNSGQGRGKLFF,TGCGCCAGCAGCTTTAATTCGGGACAGGGTAGGGGAAAACTGTTTTTT
NA,TRBJ1-1,TRBD1,TRBV6-5,CASSSTGGRAFF,TGTGCCAGCAGTTCGACAGGGGGTAGAGCTTTCTTT
NA,TRBJ2-7,NA,TRBV11-2,CASSFAQTLGYEQYF,TGCGCCAGCAGCTTTGCTCAGACCCTTGGGTACGAGCAGTACTTC
NA,TRBJ1-5,NA,TRBV30,CAWSSRSNQPQHF,TGTGCCTGGAGTTCCAGAAGCAATCAGCCCCAGCATTTT
NA,TRBJ2-3,NA,TRBV4-1,CASSQGRSTDTQYF,TGCGCCAGCAGCCAAGGACGGAGCACAGATACGCAGTATTTT
NA,TRBJ1-1,TRBD1,TRBV9,CASSARQGDTEAFF,TGTGCCAGCAGCGCCCGACAGGGTGACACTGAAGCTTTCTTT
NA,TRBJ1-2,NA,TRBV28,CASSSPIYGYTF,TGTGCCAGCAGTTCACCTATCTATGGCTACACCTTC
NA,TRBJ2-7,NA,TRBV7-2,CARGPGAPVDSYEQYF,TGTGCCAGGGGGCCAGGGGCCCCTGTCGACTCCTACGAGCAGTACTTC
NA,TRBJ2-7,NA,TRBV11-2,CASSTLDPEKGVPYEQYF,TGTGCCAGCAGTACGTTGGACCCTGAAAAGGGGGTCCCCTACGAGCAGTACTTC
NA,TRBJ2-2,NA,TRBV27,CASSFSWGHSTGELFF,TGTGCCAGCAGTTTTAGTTGGGGACATTCAACCGGGGAGCTGTTTTTT
few,TRBJ2-2,NA,TRBV18,CASSPPSTGELFF,TGTGCCAGCTCACCACCAAGCACCGGGGAGCTGTTTTTT
once,TRBJ2-7,NA,TRBV10-2,CASSESRTGGGLEQYF,TGCGCCAGCAGTGAGTCGCGGACAGGTGGGGGGCTCGAGCAGTACTTC
NA,TRBJ1-5,TRBD1,TRBV18,CASSPGQGGQPQHF,TGTGCCAGCTCACCGGGACAGGGCGGTCAGCCCCAGCATTTT
NA,TRBJ2-1,NA,TRBV6-6,CASSGPIYNEQFF,TGTGCCAGCAGTGGCCCGATCTACAATGAGCAGTTCTTC
NA,TRBJ2-5,TRBD1,TRBV7-9,CASSHDRGQETQYF,TGTGCCAGCAGCCATGACAGGGGGCAAGAGACCCAGTACTTC
NA,TRBJ1-6,NA,TRBV2,CASRYSTEPGSPLHF,TGTGCCAGCAGGTACTCGACCGAACCCGGTTCACCCCTCCACTTT
once,TRBJ2-7,NA,TRBV4-1,CASSPSGGRIYEQYF,TGCGCCAGCAGCCCGTCGGGGGGCCGGATCTACGAGCAGTACTTC
NA,TRBJ2-1,TRBD2,TRBV7-6,CASSLALKAGVGNEQFF,TGTGCCAGCAGCTTAGCGCTAAAAGCGGGAGTGGGTAATGAGCAGTTCTTC
NA,TRBJ2-1,NA,TRBV25-1,CASSLGGGAYNEQFF,TGTGCCAGCAGCTTAGGAGGGGGCGCCTACAATGAGCAGTTCTTC
NA,TRBJ2-3,NA,TRBV7-9,CASSLKAASTDTQYF,TGTGCCAGCAGCTTGAAAGCCGCTAGCACAGATACGCAGTATTTT
NA,TRBJ2-1,NA,TRBV7-9,CASSLGVVNEQFF,TGTGCCAGCAGCTTAGGGGTAGTCAATGAGCAGTTCTTC
NA,TRBJ1-1,TRBD1,TRBV28,CASNSYRGGAAFF,TGTGCCAGCAATTCCTACAGGGGAGGGGCGGCTTTCTTT
NA,TRBJ2-1,NA,TRBV7-8,CASSLDRGSYNEQFF,TGTGCCAGCAGCCTTGACCGGGGCTCCTACAATGAGCAGTTCTTC
once,TRBJ1-1,NA,TRBV9,CASSVGAGINTEAFF,TGTGCCAGCAGCGTAGGGGCAGGGATCAACACTGAAGCTTTCTTT
NA,TRBJ1-2,TRBD1,TRBV6-1,CASSEQGQGNYGYTF,TGTGCCAGCAGTGAACAGGGACAGGGGAACTATGGCTACACCTTC
NA,TRBJ2-5,NA,TRBV11-1,CASSLSGHYQETQYF,TGTGCCAGCAGCCTGAGCGGGCACTACCAAGAGACCCAGTACTTC
NA,TRBJ2-5,TRBD2,TRBV7-6,CASSYTGGGETQYF,TGTGCCAGCAGCTATACCGGGGGGGGAGAGACCCAGTACTTC
NA,TRBJ2-1,TRBD2,TRBV6-5,CASSYSSGSSYNEQFF,TGTGCCAGCAGTTACTCGAGCGGGAGCTCCTACAATGAGCAGTTCTTC
NA,TRBJ2-5,TRBD2,TRBV7-8,CASSLTLAGGGSETQYF,TGTGCCAGCAGCTTAACACTAGCGGGGGGTGGGAGCGAGACCCAGTACTTC
once,TRBJ1-1,TRBD1,TRBV10-3,CAITPTGGNTEAFF,TGTGCCATCACCCCGACAGGGGGCAACACTGAAGCTTTCTTT
once,TRBJ2-7,TRBD2,TRBV5-6,CASSRWGTSDYEQYF,TGTGCCAGCAGCCGGTGGGGGACTAGCGACTACGAGCAGTACTTC
NA,TRBJ1-1,TRBD1,TRBV27,CASRQDRGAEAFF,TGTGCCAGCAGGCAGGACAGGGGGGCTGAAGCTTTCTTT
NA,TRBJ1-5,NA,TRBV30,CAWSVGGGQQPQHF,TGTGCCTGGAGTGTGGGGGGAGGACAACAGCCCCAGCATTTT
NA,TRBJ1-1,NA,TRBV27,CASSLLRTMNTEAFF,TGTGCCAGCAGTTTACTCAGAACCATGAACACTGAAGCTTTCTTT
NA,TRBJ2-2,NA,TRBV5-1,CASSLASQGGTGELFF,TGCGCCAGCAGCTTGGCCTCACAGGGAGGAACCGGGGAGCTGTTTTTT
few,TRBJ2-5,NA,TRBV5-4,CASSIAGTETQYF,TGTGCCAGCAGCATCGCCGGGACAGAGACCCAGTACTTC
NA,TRBJ2-5,TRBD1,TRBV4-1,CASSQEMDRGDYRETQYF,TGCGCCAGCAGCCAAGAGATGGACAGGGGGGATTATAGAGAGACCCAGTACTTC